These T cell receptor beta chains were read from a single sample in a study of radiation and T cells in renal cell carcinoma. Sequencing was performed with immunoSEQ multiplex PCR; in TCRdb, only in-frame clones are kept and a portion is missing. The data show 5,700 or so clones, around two thirds seen once. The specimen was tumor tissue, collected from a patient whose treatment was nephrectomy without radiotherapy. Receptors were obtained from a human donor with renal cell carcinoma. Each CDR3 is given with its conserved first and last residue. The order of the fields is clone size, V gene, J gene, D gene, CDR3 DNA, CDR3 protein. D genes are given only for firm matches. The size of a clone is reported for some rows only, either as once, few or many, or as a class for expanded clones.

>once|TRBV6-1|TRBJ2-7|.
TGTGCCAGCACCGAGAGAGGACAATTCTACGAGCAGTACTTC
CASTERGQFYEQYF
>.|TRBV5-6|TRBJ2-5|TRBD2
TGTGCCAGCAGCCCCAGACGGACTAGCGGGGGGGAACAAGAGACCCAGTACTTC
CASSPRRTSGGEQETQYF
>.|TRBV7-9|TRBJ2-3|.
TGTGCCAGCAGCGCGTCTTGGGCAGATACGCAGTATTTT
CASSASWADTQYF
>.|TRBV6-6|TRBJ1-1|.
TGTGCCAGCAGTTACACAAACAGGTTTAACACTGAAGCTTTCTTT
CASSYTNRFNTEAFF
>.|TRBV6-1|TRBJ1-2|.
TGTGCCAGCAGTGATCAGGCCCGGAGCTACTATGGCTACACCTTC
CASSDQARSYYGYTF
>medium-sized|TRBV7-2|TRBJ1-1|.
TGTGCCAGCAGCCTCAACGAGGGGCAAGCTTTCTTT
CASSLNEGQAFF
>.|TRBV11-3|TRBJ2-6|.
TGTGCCAGCAGTTCTGGGGACTCTGGGGCCAACGTCCTGACTTTC
CASSSGDSGANVLTF
>.|TRBV29-1|TRBJ2-3|.
TGCAGCGAAGCGACTACCAGCACAGATACGCAGTATTTT
CSEATTSTDTQYF
>.|TRBV6-1|TRBJ1-4|.
TGTGCCAGCGACTGGGAGGGTCACGGTAGTGAAAAACTGTTTTTT
CASDWEGHGSEKLFF
>.|TRBV28|TRBJ2-7|.
TGTGCCAGCAGTTTAGGGGGGAACTACGAGCAGTACTTC
CASSLGGNYEQYF
>.|TRBV6-6|TRBJ2-4|TRBD2
TGTGCCAGCAGTTCCTATCTGGGGGGGAACATTCAGTACTTC
CASSSYLGGNIQYF
>.|TRBV9|TRBJ2-2|.
TGTGCCAGCAGCGCCCCCGGGCTCCCCGGGGAGCTGTTTTTT
CASSAPGLPGELFF
>.|TRBV7-9|TRBJ2-4|.
TGTGCCAGCAGCTTAGCGGTGGGGGACATTCAGTACTTC
CASSLAVGDIQYF
>few|TRBV28|TRBJ2-3|TRBD1
TGTGCCAGCAGTTGGGAAGAGGGGGCTCGGACAGATACGCAGTATTTT
CASSWEEGARTDTQYF
>.|TRBV30|TRBJ2-2|TRBD1
TGTGCCTGGAGTGTACGAGTCGGACAGGGGATGGCCGGGGAGCTGTTTTTT
CAWSVRVGQGMAGELFF
>.|TRBV10-3|TRBJ2-7|TRBD2
TGTGCCATCGGCCGACTAGCGGGAGGGTCCTACGAGCAGTACTTC
CAIGRLAGGSYEQYF
>.|TRBV7-9|TRBJ1-5|TRBD1
TGTGCCAGCAGCCAGGACAGGGGAAATCAGCCCCAGCATTTT
CASSQDRGNQPQHF
>once|TRBV10-3|TRBJ2-2|.
TGTGCCATCAGTGATCGGGGGAGCGGGGAGCTGTTTTTT
CAISDRGSGELFF
>few|TRBV6-6|TRBJ2-7|.
TGTGCCAGCAGTTACCCCCTCGAGGGAGGGACATACGAGCAGTACTTC
CASSYPLEGGTYEQYF
>.|TRBV4-2|TRBJ2-7|TRBD2
TGTGCCAGCAGCCAGGGACTAGCGGGTCCGGCGGGGTCCTACGAGCAGTACTTC
CASSQGLAGPAGSYEQYF
>.|TRBV11-1|TRBJ1-5|TRBD1
TGTGCCAGCAGCCCTACAGGGGCGGTTCAGCCCCAGCATTTT
CASSPTGAVQPQHF
>.|TRBV5-4|TRBJ2-7|.
TGTGCCAGCAGTTTTGGGGATAGGGTCAGCGAGCAGTACTTC
CASSFGDRVSEQYF
>.|TRBV6-5|TRBJ1-1|.
TGTGCCAGCAGTTACTCCTCCAGGGGCACTGAAGCTTTCTTT
CASSYSSRGTEAFF
>.|TRBV28|TRBJ2-7|.
TGTGCCAGCAGCCCTGGGGGGGCTCTCGAGCAGTACTTC
CASSPGGALEQYF
>.|TRBV19|TRBJ2-3|.
TGTGCCAGTAGTACCACGTCTAGCACAGATACGCAGTATTTT
CASSTTSSTDTQYF
>.|TRBV7-9|TRBJ2-5|.
TGTGCCAGCAGCTTAGAGTACAGGGTGGGGACCCAGTACTTC
CASSLEYRVGTQYF
>.|TRBV28|TRBJ2-7|TRBD2
TGTGCCAGCAGTCCAGCGGGAGCACGCTACGAGCAGTACTTC
CASSPAGARYEQYF
>few|TRBV28|TRBJ1-5|.
TGTGCCAGCAACTCGGGGGGATTAAGGCAGCCCCAGCATTTT
CASNSGGLRQPQHF
>.|TRBV2|TRBJ2-7|TRBD2
TGTGCCAGCAGTGGGACTAGCGGGAGGGCCTACGAGCAGTACTTC
CASSGTSGRAYEQYF